This TCR beta chain was sequenced in a study of cytomegalovirus exposure and HLA in healthy donors. V dropped 4 bases and J dropped 1 base, with 5 bases sitting between them. The CDR3 has 12 amino acids. Germline V gene data show CDR1 as SGDLS and CDR2 as YYNGEE. In the case of this clone: What it binds is unknown.

The PCR used 60 Vbeta and 13 Jbeta primers. The data were produced by immunoSEQ multiplex PCR, yet TCRdb's version contains in-frame clones alone and is incomplete. Seen here are 150,000 to 200,000 clones, 80% observed once, and the top ten hold 9% to 10%. General study points: Several of the most significant clusters appeared linked to common viral pathogens, based on a later analysis. Indistinguishable V segments, including TRBV6-2 and TRBV6-3, were excluded.

The sample taken for sequencing was PBMCs. The rearrangement uses TRBV9 and TRBJ1-1; no clear D. This sequence originates from a man between 18 and 35 years old in good health and CMV-seropositive. The CDR3 sequence: CASSPGNTEAFF. In DNA form, the CDR3 reads TGTGCCAGCAGCCCAGGGAACACTGAAGCTTTCTTT.